The next 7 T cell receptor beta chains were all read from a single sample in a study of OX40 agonist ivuxolimab in advanced cancers. Generated by immunoSEQ multiplex PCR, the TCRdb table keeps only in-frame clones and is missing some. The profile shows about 82,000 clones, approximately 85% of them singletons. The material was CD4+ or CD8+ T cells sorted from blood, obtained in a trial of the OX40 agonist ivuxolimab. The receptors here all came from an adult with an advanced solid tumor such as melanoma, head and neck, liver or kidney cancer.

The V and J genes are TRBV10-2 and TRBJ2-4; TRBD2 is a possible D gene (6 bases). From germline, CDR1 is WSHSY and CDR2 SAAADI. Trimming stripped 0 bases from V and 3 bases from J, with 15 bases between. CDR3 size: 17 residues. The CDR3 DNA is TGCGCCAGCAGTGAGTCTATGGGGGACTCGAGCAAAAACATTCAGTACTTC. Translating gives CASSESMGDSSKNIQYF.

The J gene is TRBJ2-1, the V gene TRBV7-2; no reliable D call. Between the trimmed V and J ends, which lost 0 bases and 4 bases, there was a span of 10 bases. Germline V gives CDR1 SGHTA, CDR2 FQGNSA. The CDR3 consists of 15 residues. The CDR3 DNA follows: TGTGCCAGCAGCTTAGCGATCGGGCAATACAATGAGCAGTTCTTC. It is translated as CASSLAIGQYNEQFF.

V is TRBV25-1 and J is TRBJ2-5; 8 positions agree with TRBD2. Germline CDR1 and CDR2: MGHDK and SYGVNS. CDR3 size: 14 residues. The ends lost 8 bases at V and 5 bases at J; junction bases unmatched: 10. CDR3 protein: CASRKAGDVETQYF. The CDR3 region has the DNA TGTGCCAGCCGGAAAGCGGGGGATGTGGAGACCCAGTACTTC.

This chain links TRBV4-2 with TRBJ1-3; D call uncertain. The CDR3 is made up of 17 amino acids. V lost 4 bases and J lost 1, with 17 bases in between. Germline CDR1 reads LGHNA; CDR2 reads YNFKEQ. CDR3 DNA: TGTGCCAGCAGCCCCTCCTCGGCAGCGAGTTCTGGAAACACCATATATTTT. Translating gives CASSPSSAASSGNTIYF.

The chain couples TRBV7-6 to TRBJ2-7; D gene ambiguous. The germline V gene has CDR1 SGHVS and CDR2 FNYEAQ. The CDR3 loop spans 15 amino acids. V was pared by 4 bases and J by 0 bases, with 13 bases between. The CDR3 region has the DNA TGTGCCAGCAGCTCGGCGACGGAGAGCTCCTACGAGCAGTACTTC. Encoded protein: CASSSATESSYEQYF.

The V and J genes are TRBV5-4 and TRBJ1-1; perhaps TRBD1 as D (5 bases). CDR3 length: 16 residues. CDR1 and CDR2 (germline): SGHNT, YYREEE (reference sequence). V lost 2 bases, J lost 2 bases, and 16 bases lay in between. In DNA, the CDR3 is TGTGCCAGCAGCTTAGCGGGGGTCCTAACTAACACTGAAGCTTTCTTT. Amino acids: CASSLAGVLTNTEAFF.

This clone turned up a few times. The rearrangement links TRBV2 to TRBJ2-1; TRBD2 matches 12 bases. After removal of 10 bases from V and 5 bases from J, the junction contained 21 bases not matched to a gene. The CDR3 is 19 amino acids. Germline-derived CDR1 and CDR2 are SNHLY and FYNNEI. CDR3 in DNA: TGTGCCACCGCGCCCCCCGGGGCTAGCGGGGGGGCTGGGCACAATGAGCAGTTCTTC. Residues: CATAPPGASGGAGHNEQFF.